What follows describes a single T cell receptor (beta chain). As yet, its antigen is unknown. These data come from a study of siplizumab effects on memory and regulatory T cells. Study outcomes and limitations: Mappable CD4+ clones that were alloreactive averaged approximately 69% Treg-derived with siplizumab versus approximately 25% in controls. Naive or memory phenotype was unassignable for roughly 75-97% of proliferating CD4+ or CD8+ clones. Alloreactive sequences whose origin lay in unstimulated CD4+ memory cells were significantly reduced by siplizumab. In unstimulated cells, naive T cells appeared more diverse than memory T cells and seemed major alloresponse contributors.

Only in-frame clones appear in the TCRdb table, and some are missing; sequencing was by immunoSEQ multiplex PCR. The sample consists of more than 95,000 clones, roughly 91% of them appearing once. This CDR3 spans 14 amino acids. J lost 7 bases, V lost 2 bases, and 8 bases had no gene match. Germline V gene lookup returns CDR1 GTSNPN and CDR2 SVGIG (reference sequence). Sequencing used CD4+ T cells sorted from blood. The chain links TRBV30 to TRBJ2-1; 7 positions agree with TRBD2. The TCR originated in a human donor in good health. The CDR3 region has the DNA TGTGCCTGGAGTAAAGCGGGGATTAAAAATGAGCAGTTCTTC. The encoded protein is CAWSKAGIKNEQFF.